This TCR beta chain was captured by sequencing in a study of regulatory T cells in long-lasting Graves disease. The overall study: Treatment with antithyroid drugs for over 5 years, together with positive TSH receptor antibodies, meant persistent Graves' disease.

Germline V gives CDR1 SGHVS, CDR2 FQNEAQ. V dropped 5 bases and J dropped 5; count of bases not matched to a gene: 10. The CDR3 is 15 residues long. With respect to this clonotype: Its antigen is unknown.

The study, taken as a whole, reports: Newly diagnosed patients shared about a thousand public clonotypes; persistent patients shared more than 2,500.

Indicated time point: persistent/refractory GD, antithyroid drugs over 5 years with positive TRAb. RNA from PBMCs was the source of the TCR library. Into tubes containing EDTA, roughly 8.8 milliliters of peripheral blood were drawn. Arm-PCR with iRepertoire HTBI primers amplified the CDR3 regions for these TCR beta libraries. In the source study's methods: The study identified more than 50 TRBV and approximately 13 TRBJ segments across samples. A single record per CDR3 protein comes from TCRdb applying MiXCR to the multiplex PCR reads. Clone size and V and J calls follow TCRdb, not the original study. The sample consists of around 450,000 distinct CDR3 sequences, 20% to 25% of them appearing once.

The sequencing here drew on peripheral blood mononuclear cells (PBMCs), taken when the disease was refractory, from a patient treated with antithyroid drugs. This clonotype was sampled from a female donor with Graves disease. The chain combines TRBV7-8 with TRBJ2-5; 8 nucleotides match TRBD2. CDR3 region: CASSTAGRGAETQYF. In nucleotides, the CDR3 is TGTGCCAGCAGCACAGCGGGGCGGGGGGCGGAGACCCAGTACTTC.